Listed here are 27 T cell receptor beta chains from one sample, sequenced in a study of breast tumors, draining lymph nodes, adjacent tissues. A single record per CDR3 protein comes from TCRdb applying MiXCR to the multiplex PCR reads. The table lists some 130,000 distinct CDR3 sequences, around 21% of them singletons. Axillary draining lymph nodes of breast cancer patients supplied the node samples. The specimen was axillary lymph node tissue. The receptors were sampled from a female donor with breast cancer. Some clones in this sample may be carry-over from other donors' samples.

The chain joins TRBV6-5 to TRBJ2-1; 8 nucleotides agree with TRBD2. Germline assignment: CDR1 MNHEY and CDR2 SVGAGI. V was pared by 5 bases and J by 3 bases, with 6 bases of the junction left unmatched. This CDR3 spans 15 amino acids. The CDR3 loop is CASSPLGLDYNEQFF. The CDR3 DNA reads TGTGCCAGCAGTCCCCTGGGACTAGACTACAATGAGCAGTTCTTC.

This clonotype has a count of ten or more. CDR3 protein: CASSYSNTDTQYF. The CDR3 DNA sequence: TGTGCCAGCAGTTACTCGAACACAGATACGCAGTATTTT. The V gene is TRBV6-5, the J gene TRBJ2-3; D remains unclear. In germline, CDR1 is MNHEY, CDR2 SVGAGI. Between the trimmed V and J ends, which lost 0 bases and 2 bases, there was a span of 3 bases. The CDR3 sequence is 13 residues long.

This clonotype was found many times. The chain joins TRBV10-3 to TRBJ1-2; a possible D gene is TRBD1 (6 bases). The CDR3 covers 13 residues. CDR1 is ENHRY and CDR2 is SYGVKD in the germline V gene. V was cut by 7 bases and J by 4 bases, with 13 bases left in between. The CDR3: CAITEMTGYGYTF. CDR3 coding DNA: TGTGCCATCACCGAGATGACAGGCTATGGCTACACCTTC.

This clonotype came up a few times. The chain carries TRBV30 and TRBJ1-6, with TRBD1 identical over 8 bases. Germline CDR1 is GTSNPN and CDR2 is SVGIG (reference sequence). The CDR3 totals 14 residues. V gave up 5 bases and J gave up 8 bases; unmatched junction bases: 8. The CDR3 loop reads CAWGRGQGHSPLHF. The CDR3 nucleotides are TGTGCCTGGGGGCGAGGACAGGGACATTCACCCCTCCACTTT.

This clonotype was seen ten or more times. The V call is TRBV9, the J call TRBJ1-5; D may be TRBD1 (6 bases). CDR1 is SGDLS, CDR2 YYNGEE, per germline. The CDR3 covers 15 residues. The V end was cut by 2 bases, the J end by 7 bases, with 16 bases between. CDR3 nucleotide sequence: TGTGCCAGCAGCGTCGGAGTACAGGGTGGCCAGCCCCAGCATTTT. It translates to CASSVGVQGGQPQHF.

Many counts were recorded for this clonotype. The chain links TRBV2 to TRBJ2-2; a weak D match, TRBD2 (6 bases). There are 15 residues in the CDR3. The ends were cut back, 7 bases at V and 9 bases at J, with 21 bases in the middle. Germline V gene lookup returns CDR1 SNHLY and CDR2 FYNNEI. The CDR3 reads CASTLIKGGSRELFF. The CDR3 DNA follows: TGTGCCAGCACCCTAATTAAGGGAGGATCAAGGGAGCTGTTTTTT.

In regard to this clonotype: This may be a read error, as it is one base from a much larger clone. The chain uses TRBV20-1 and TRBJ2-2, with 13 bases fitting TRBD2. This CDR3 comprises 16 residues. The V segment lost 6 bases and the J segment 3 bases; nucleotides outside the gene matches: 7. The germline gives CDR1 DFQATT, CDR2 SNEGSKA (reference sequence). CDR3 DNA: TGCAGTGCACTGACTAGCGGGAGGATCTACACCGGGGAGCTGTTTTTT. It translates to CSALTSGRIYTGELFF.

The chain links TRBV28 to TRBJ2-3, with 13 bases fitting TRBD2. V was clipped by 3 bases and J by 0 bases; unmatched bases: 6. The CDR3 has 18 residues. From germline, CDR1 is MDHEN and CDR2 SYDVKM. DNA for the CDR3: TGTGCCAGCAGTTTCTCGGGACTAGCGGGACCGAGCACAGATACGCAGTATTTT. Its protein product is CASSFSGLAGPSTDTQYF.

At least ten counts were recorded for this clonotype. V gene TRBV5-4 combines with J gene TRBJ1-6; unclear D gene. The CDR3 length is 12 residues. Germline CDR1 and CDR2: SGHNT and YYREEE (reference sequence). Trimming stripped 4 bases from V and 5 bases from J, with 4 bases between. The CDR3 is CASSGNNSPLHF. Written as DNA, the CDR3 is TGTGCCAGCAGCGGAAATAATTCACCCCTCCACTTT.

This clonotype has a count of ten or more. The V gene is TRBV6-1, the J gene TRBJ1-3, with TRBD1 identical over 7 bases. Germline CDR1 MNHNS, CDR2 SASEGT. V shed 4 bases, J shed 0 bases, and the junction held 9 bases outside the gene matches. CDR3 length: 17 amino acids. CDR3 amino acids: CASSGTKGQSSGNTIYF. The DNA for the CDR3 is TGTGCCAGCAGTGGTACGAAGGGACAGAGCTCTGGAAACACCATATATTTT.

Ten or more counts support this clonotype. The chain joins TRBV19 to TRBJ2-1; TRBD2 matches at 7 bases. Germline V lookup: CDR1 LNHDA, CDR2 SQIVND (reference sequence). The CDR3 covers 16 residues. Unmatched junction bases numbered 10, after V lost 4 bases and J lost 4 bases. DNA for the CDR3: TGTGCCAGTAGTAGGGGGGGGACTACAGCATACAATGAGCAGTTCTTC. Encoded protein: CASSRGGTTAYNEQFF.

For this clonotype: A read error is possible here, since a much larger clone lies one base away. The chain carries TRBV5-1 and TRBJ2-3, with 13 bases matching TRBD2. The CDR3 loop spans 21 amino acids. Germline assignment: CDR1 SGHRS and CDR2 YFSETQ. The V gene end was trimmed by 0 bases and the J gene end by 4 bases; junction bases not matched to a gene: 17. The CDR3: CASSLGGSGHGTSGMADTQYF. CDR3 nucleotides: TGCGCCAGCAGCTTGGGCGGATCCGGTCACGGGACTAGCGGGATGGCAGATACGCAGTATTTT.

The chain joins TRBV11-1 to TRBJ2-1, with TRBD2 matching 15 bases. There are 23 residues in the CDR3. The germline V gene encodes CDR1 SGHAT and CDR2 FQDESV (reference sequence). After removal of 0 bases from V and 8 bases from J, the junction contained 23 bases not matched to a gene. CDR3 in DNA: TGTGCCAGCAGCTTAGCGCGTCCGACACCCGGGACTAGCGGGAGGTTCCGGGACGATGAGCAGTTCTTC. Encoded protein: CASSLARPTPGTSGRFRDDEQFF.

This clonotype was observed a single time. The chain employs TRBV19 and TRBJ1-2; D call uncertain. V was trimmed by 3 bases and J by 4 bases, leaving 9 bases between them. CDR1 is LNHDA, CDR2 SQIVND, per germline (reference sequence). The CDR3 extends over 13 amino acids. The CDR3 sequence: CASSINKGYGYTF. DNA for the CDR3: TGTGCCAGTAGTATTAACAAGGGCTATGGCTACACCTTC.

For the CDR3, the DNA is TGCAGTGCTAGGTGGGGAGGAAACACAGATACGCAGTATTTT. This gives the protein CSARWGGNTDTQYF. The chain has TRBV20-1 and TRBJ2-3; TRBD2 is a possible D gene (6 bases). Per germline, CDR1 DFQATT and CDR2 SNEGSKA (reference sequence). Trimming left V 3 bases short and J 2 bases short, with 12 bases between. The CDR3 runs 14 residues.

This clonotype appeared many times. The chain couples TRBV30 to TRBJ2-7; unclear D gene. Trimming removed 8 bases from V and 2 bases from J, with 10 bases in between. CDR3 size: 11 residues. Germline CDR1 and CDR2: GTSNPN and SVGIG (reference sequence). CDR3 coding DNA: TGTGCCGGGCGCCAGACCTACGAGCAGTACTTC. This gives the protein CAGRQTYEQYF.

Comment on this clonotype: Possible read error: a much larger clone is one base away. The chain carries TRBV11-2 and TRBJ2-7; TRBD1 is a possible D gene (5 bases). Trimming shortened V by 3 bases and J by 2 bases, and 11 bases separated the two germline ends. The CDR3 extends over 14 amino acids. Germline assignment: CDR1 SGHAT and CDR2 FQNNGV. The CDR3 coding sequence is TGTGCCAGCAGCTTTGGGGCCGTTGCCTACGAGCAGTACTTC. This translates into CASSFGAVAYEQYF.

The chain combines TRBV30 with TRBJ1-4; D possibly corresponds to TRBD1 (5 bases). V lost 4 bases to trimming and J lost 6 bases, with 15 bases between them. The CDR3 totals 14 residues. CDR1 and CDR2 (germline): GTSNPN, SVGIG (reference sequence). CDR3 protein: CAWTKGRDDEKLFF. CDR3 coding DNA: TGTGCCTGGACTAAGGGGAGGGATGATGAAAAACTGTTTTTT.

CDR3 nucleotide sequence: TGTGCCAGCAGCTTAGGACTAGCGGGTGTTTACGAGCAGTACTTC. Its translation: CASSLGLAGVYEQYF. The chain employs TRBV7-8 and TRBJ2-7; TRBD2 matches 10 bases. Looked up from germline, CDR1 is SGHVS and CDR2 is FQNEAQ. The length of the CDR3 is 15 residues. V lost 1 base, J lost 4 bases, and 4 bases stayed unmatched.

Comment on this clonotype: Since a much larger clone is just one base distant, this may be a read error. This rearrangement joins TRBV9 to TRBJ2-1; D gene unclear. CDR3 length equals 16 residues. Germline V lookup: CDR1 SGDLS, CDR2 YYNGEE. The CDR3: CASSLDWGSSCNEQFF. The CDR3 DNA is TGTGCCAGCAGCCTCGACTGGGGAAGCTCCTGCAATGAGCAGTTCTTC.

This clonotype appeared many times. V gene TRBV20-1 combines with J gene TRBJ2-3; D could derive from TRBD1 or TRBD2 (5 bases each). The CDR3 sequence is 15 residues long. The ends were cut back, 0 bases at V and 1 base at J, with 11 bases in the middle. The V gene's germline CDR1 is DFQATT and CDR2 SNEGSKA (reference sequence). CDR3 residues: CSARDPGPGTDTQYF. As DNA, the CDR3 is TGCAGTGCTAGAGATCCGGGACCGGGCACAGATACGCAGTATTTT.

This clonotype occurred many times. The CDR3 reads CASSPGGGTGELFF. The CDR3 coding sequence is TGTGCCAGCAGTCCCGGTGGGGGCACCGGGGAGCTGTTTTTT. The chain is built from TRBV12-3 or TRBV12-4 and TRBJ2-2; D may correspond to TRBD1 or TRBD2 (5 bases each). The CDR3 totals 14 residues. The V end was cut by 5 bases, the J end by 4 bases, with 11 bases between.

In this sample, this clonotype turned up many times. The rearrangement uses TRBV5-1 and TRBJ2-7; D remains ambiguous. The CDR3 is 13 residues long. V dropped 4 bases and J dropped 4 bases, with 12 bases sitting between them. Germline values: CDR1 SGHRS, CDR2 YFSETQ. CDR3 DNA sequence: TGCGCCAGCAGCGAGTTAGGGCCGTACGAGCAGTACTTC. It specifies CASSELGPYEQYF.

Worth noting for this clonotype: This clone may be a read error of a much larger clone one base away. In DNA, the CDR3 is TGTGCCAGCAGCGCCCCCGGGACAGGGTTCACCGGGGAGCTGCTTTTT. Amino acid sequence: CASSAPGTGFTGELLF. The gene calls are TRBV9 and TRBJ2-2, with 9 bases lining up with TRBD1. The CDR3 is 16 residues long. The germline CDR1 and CDR2 sequences are SGDLS and YYNGEE.

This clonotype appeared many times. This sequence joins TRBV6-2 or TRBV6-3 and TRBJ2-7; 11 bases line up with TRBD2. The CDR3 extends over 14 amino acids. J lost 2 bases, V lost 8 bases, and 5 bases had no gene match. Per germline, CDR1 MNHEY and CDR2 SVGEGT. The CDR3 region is CASLLAGATYEQYF. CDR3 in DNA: TGTGCCAGCTTACTAGCGGGGGCAACCTACGAGCAGTACTTC.

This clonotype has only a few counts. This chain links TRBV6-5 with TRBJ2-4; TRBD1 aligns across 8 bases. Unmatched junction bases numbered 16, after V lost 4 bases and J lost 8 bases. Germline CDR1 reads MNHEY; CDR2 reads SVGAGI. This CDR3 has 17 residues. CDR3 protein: CASSFANQGAPWDIQYF. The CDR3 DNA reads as TGTGCCAGCAGTTTCGCGAACCAGGGGGCCCCTTGGGACATTCAGTACTTC.

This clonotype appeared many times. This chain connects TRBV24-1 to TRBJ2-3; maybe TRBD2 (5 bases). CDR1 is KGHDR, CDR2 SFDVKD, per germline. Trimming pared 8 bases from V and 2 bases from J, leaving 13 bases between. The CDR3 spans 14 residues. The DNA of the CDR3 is TGTGCCACCAAGAATAGCGCCGACACAGATACGCAGTATTTT. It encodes CATKNSADTDTQYF.